These T cell receptor beta chains were read from a single sample in a study of cytotoxic CD8 clonotypes in ibrutinib-treated CLL. Sequenced by immunoSEQ multiplex PCR; TCRdb stores in-frame clones only, minus some. This table holds about 12,000 clones, approximately 85% found once. The specimen comprised PBMCs, sampled at disease progression, from a patient treated with ibrutinib. These receptors came from a human donor with chronic lymphocytic leukemia. Both conserved end residues are part of each CDR3. The D gene is left open where the match is weak.

D,V,J,DNA,CDR3
.,TRBV19,TRBJ1-5,TGTGCCAGTAGTATAGACAGCCATCAGCCCCAGCATTTT,CASSIDSHQPQHF
TRBD2,TRBV27,TRBJ2-5,TGTGCCAGCAGTGGACTAGGCCAAGAGACCCAGTACTTC,CASSGLGQETQYF
.,TRBV5-5,TRBJ1-1,TGTGCCAGCAGCTTGGACAGGGTCGATTTTGTGAACACTGAAGCTTTCTTT,CASSLDRVDFVNTEAFF
.,TRBV6-5,TRBJ1-2,TGTGCCAGCAGCCGCGGGACGTCGAAGTATGGCTACACCTTC,CASSRGTSKYGYTF
.,TRBV2,TRBJ2-1,TGTGCCAGCAGTGCGAGACGAGGGTACAATGAGCAGTTCTTC,CASSARRGYNEQFF
.,TRBV5-4,TRBJ2-3,TGTGCCAGCAGCTTGGTGGCGCCCACAGATACGCAGTATTTT,CASSLVAPTDTQYF
.,TRBV7-2,TRBJ2-1,TGTGCCAGCAGATTGGGAGGCTCCTACAATGAGCAGTTCTTC,CASRLGGSYNEQFF
.,TRBV10-3,TRBJ1-2,TGTGCCATCAGTGAGGGAGGGGCAGACCTCAACTATGGCTACACCTTC,CAISEGGADLNYGYTF
TRBD1,TRBV29-1,TRBJ1-4,TGCAGCGTGGACCAGACAGGGACTAATGAAAAACTGTTTTTT,CSVDQTGTNEKLFF
.,TRBV7-9,TRBJ2-5,TGTGCCAGCAGCTTAGCCCCGACTGTGGAGACCCAGTACTTC,CASSLAPTVETQYF